The 22 T cell receptor beta chains below all came from one sample that was sequenced in a study of T cell repertoires in cytomegalovirus infection. These receptors have no known antigen. TCRdb re-called the reads with MiXCR, one entry per CDR3 protein. The sample lists some 800,000 distinct CDR3 sequences, around a third occurring once. The sequencing here drew on cultured CD8+ T cells from PBMCs, taken from culture after CMV antigen stimulation. The receptors were gathered from a human donor in good health (CMV status not recorded). Some clones in this sample may be carry-over from other donors' samples.

This clonotype was seen many times. The V call is TRBV7-2, the J call TRBJ1-6; 9 bases align to TRBD1. The V segment lost 5 bases and the J segment 6 bases; nucleotides outside the gene matches: 8. This CDR3 contains 16 residues. Per the germline V gene, CDR1 is SGHTA and CDR2 is FQGNSA. The CDR3 region is CASSQRQGVVNSPLHF. The DNA of the CDR3 is TGTGCCAGCAGCCAAAGACAGGGGGTAGTTAATTCACCCCTCCACTTT.

The V call is TRBV20-1, the J call TRBJ2-3; possibly TRBD1 or TRBD2 for D (6 bases each). V was trimmed by 1 base and J by 14 bases, leaving 22 bases between them. The CDR3 has 14 residues. Germline CDR1 and CDR2: DFQATT and SNEGSKA (reference sequence). The CDR3 sequence: CSARVPRGARVMYF. The CDR3 nucleotides are TGCAGTGCTAGAGTGCCAAGGGGGGCCAGGGTTATGTATTTT.

This clonotype was detected only a few times. The chain combines TRBV27 with TRBJ2-3, with TRBD2 matching 7 bases. With V trimmed by 5 bases and J by 4 bases, 12 bases remained unmatched. Germline lookup yields CDR1 MNHEY and CDR2 SMNVEV (reference sequence). This CDR3 comprises 16 residues. The DNA for the CDR3 is TGTGCCAGCAGTGCCCGCGGGGGAGGGACGGCAGATACGCAGTATTTT. Encoded protein: CASSARGGGTADTQYF.

The J gene is TRBJ2-3, the V gene TRBV7-8, with 9 bases identical to TRBD1. This CDR3 spans 16 amino acids. Losses at the gene ends were 5 bases for V and 2 bases for J; bases not matched to a gene: 8. CDR1 and CDR2 from the germline V gene are SGHVS and FQNEAQ. CDR3 region: CASSPGTGLYTDTQYF. The CDR3, as DNA: TGTGCCAGCAGCCCAGGGACAGGGCTCTACACAGATACGCAGTATTTT.

V gene TRBV15 combines with J gene TRBJ1-4, with 7 positions matching TRBD1. V was pared by 4 bases and J by 7 bases, with 9 bases of the junction left unmatched. The CDR3 consists of 15 residues. Germline-derived CDR1 and CDR2 are LNHNV and YYDKDF (reference sequence). The CDR3 DNA reads TGTGCCACCAGCATTTCGACAGGGTTGGGTGAAAAACTGTTTTTT. Protein sequence: CATSISTGLGEKLFF.

The chain joins TRBV28 to TRBJ2-5; D is undetermined. The ends were cut back, 1 base at V and 4 bases at J, with 10 bases in the middle. This CDR3 has 14 amino acids. Germline V gene lookup returns CDR1 MDHEN and CDR2 SYDVKM. This chain's CDR3 is CASSLFRGLETQYF. In DNA, the CDR3 is TGTGCCAGCAGTTTATTTCGTGGGCTAGAGACCCAGTACTTC.

This clonotype was seen a few times. The V and J genes are TRBV7-9 and TRBJ1-4, with unresolved D. The germline CDR1 and CDR2 sequences are SEHNR and FQNEAQ (reference sequence). V gave up 5 bases and J gave up 0 bases, with 10 bases separating them. The CDR3 has 15 amino acids. In DNA form, the CDR3 reads TGTGCCAGCAGCATTGGACCCTCAACTAATGAAAAACTGTTTTTT. Protein product: CASSIGPSTNEKLFF.

This clonotype was seen only a few times. J is TRBJ2-2 and V is TRBV27; no firm D call. CDR1 is MNHEY, CDR2 SMNVEV, per germline (reference sequence). The V end lost 3 bases, the J end lost 1 base, and 6 bases lay between the germline ends. The CDR3 is 14 amino acids. CDR3 in DNA: TGTGCCAGCAGTTTCATACTGAACACCGGGGAGCTGTTTTTT. Translating it yields CASSFILNTGELFF.

The J gene is TRBJ2-5, the V gene TRBV28, with a tentative D call TRBD1 (6 bases). This CDR3 contains 14 residues. The V gene lost 5 bases and the J gene lost 2 bases, with 12 bases spanning the gap. The germline CDR1 and CDR2 sequences are MDHEN and SYDVKM. The chain's CDR3 is CASSGRGPQETQYF. For the CDR3, the DNA is TGTGCCAGCAGTGGCAGGGGTCCACAAGAGACCCAGTACTTC.

This clonotype was picked up a small number of times. This chain joins TRBV28 and TRBJ1-3, with D unclear. Trimming removed 5 bases at V and 0 bases at J, with 8 bases between. Germline CDR1 and CDR2: MDHEN and SYDVKM. The CDR3 spans 14 residues. This chain's CDR3 is CASSTGISGNTIYF. In nucleotides, the CDR3 is TGTGCCAGCAGTACCGGGATCTCTGGAAACACCATATATTTT.

This clonotype was found a few times. The rearrangement joins TRBV7-6 to TRBJ2-1; 10 bases align to TRBD2. The V and J ends lost 2 bases and 5 bases, in that order; junction bases with no gene match: 9. The length of the CDR3 is 17 residues. Germline V gene data show CDR1 as SGHVS and CDR2 as FNYEAQ. CDR3 DNA sequence: TGTGCCAGCAGCTTAAAAGCGGGGGGGCTGATTAACAATGAGCAGTTCTTC. This encodes CASSLKAGGLINNEQFF.

Remarks on this clonotype: Relative to the germline gene, one junction end is altered; a read error may explain this. The chain employs TRBV4-1 and TRBJ2-7, with D maybe TRBD2 (5 bases). This CDR3 contains 17 residues. Per the germline V gene, CDR1 is MGHRA and CDR2 is YSYEKL. The CDR3 here is CASSQEGGQLSSYEQYF. The CDR3 DNA sequence: TGTGCCAGCAGCCAAGAAGGCGGGCAGTTGAGCTCCTACGAGCAGTACTTC.

This clonotype was seen more than once but under ten times. The chain couples TRBV7-9 to TRBJ2-1; D may be TRBD2 (5 bases). The CDR3 extends over 15 amino acids. Trimming removed 7 bases from V and 1 base from J, with 14 bases in between. Germline assignment: CDR1 SEHNR and CDR2 FQNEAQ (reference sequence). The CDR3, as DNA: TGTGCCAGCACCCTCGGGGAACCGTCCTACAATGAGCAGTTCTTC. It yields the protein CASTLGEPSYNEQFF.

This clonotype came up a few times. This chain connects TRBV6-8 to TRBJ2-3; 8 nucleotides match TRBD1. CDR1 and CDR2 from the germline V gene are MNHGY and SAAAGT. The V segment lost 4 bases and the J segment 2 bases; nucleotides outside the gene matches: 5. The CDR3 has 15 residues. The CDR3 loop is CASSSGTGFTDTQYF. For the CDR3, the DNA is TGTGCCAGCAGTTCCGGGACAGGCTTCACAGATACGCAGTATTTT.

The sample holds a few counts of this clonotype. The chain combines TRBV28 with TRBJ2-3; D possibly corresponds to TRBD2 (7 bases). Trimming took off 5 bases at V and 1 base at J, with 22 bases between the two ends. The length of the CDR3 is 18 residues. CDR1 and CDR2 (germline): MDHEN, SYDVKM. CDR3 sequence: CASSPISPSGGRTDTQYF. DNA for the CDR3: TGTGCCAGCAGTCCCATATCCCCCTCGGGGGGCCGCACAGATACGCAGTATTTT.

This clonotype was seen a single time. The junction differs from germline at one of its ends, possibly a read error. The V call is TRBV9, the J call TRBJ1-1; 7 bases match TRBD1. The CDR3 runs 14 residues. CDR1 and CDR2 (germline): SGDLS, YYNGEE. CDR3: CANSASDRVTEAFF. The CDR3 DNA follows: TGTGCCAACAGCGCCAGCGACAGGGTCACTGAAGCTTTCTTT.

This clonotype was seen ten or more times. The V call is TRBV7-8, the J call TRBJ2-7; 7 bases match TRBD1. Germline trimming cut 7 bases from V and 0 bases from J; bases unmatched to any gene: 6. Germline CDR1 SGHVS, CDR2 FQNEAQ. This CDR3 spans 14 amino acids. CDR3 in amino acids: CASTEQGPSYEQYF. CDR3 DNA: TGTGCCAGCACTGAACAGGGGCCCTCCTACGAGCAGTACTTC.

The V gene is TRBV20-1, the J gene TRBJ1-4, with D unresolved. Germline values: CDR1 DFQATT, CDR2 SNEGSKA (reference sequence). V dropped 3 bases and J dropped 8 bases, with 7 bases sitting between them. The CDR3 loop spans 11 amino acids. In DNA, the CDR3 is TGCAGTGCTAGGGTCATGGAAAAACTGTTTTTT. Protein: CSARVMEKLFF.

This clonotype occurred many times. The CDR3 sequence is CASSLRAGALNEQFF. The CDR3 DNA sequence: TGTGCCAGCAGCTTAAGAGCGGGGGCCCTCAATGAGCAGTTCTTC. The chain carries TRBV7-8 and TRBJ2-1, with 8 bases that match TRBD2. The CDR3 totals 15 residues. The V and J ends lost 2 bases and 6 bases, in that order; junction bases with no gene match: 6. The germline V gene has CDR1 SGHVS and CDR2 FQNEAQ.

This chain links TRBV19 with TRBJ2-3; D not certain. The CDR3 consists of 14 residues. V was trimmed by 3 bases and J by 3 bases, leaving 10 bases between them. Per germline, CDR1 LNHDA and CDR2 SQIVND (reference sequence). CDR3 coding DNA: TGTGCCAGTAGTATTTGGGCGAAGACAGATACGCAGTATTTT. Protein sequence: CASSIWAKTDTQYF.

V and J are TRBV29-1 and TRBJ2-2, with TRBD2 matching over 9 bases. The CDR3 contains 15 residues. Germline CDR1 is SQVTM and CDR2 is ANQGSEA. V lost 6 bases and J lost 1; bases outside the gene matches: 6. The CDR3 DNA follows: TGCAGCGTCGTGGGCGGGGGGGTGAACACCGGGGAGCTGTTTTTT. This sequence encodes CSVVGGGVNTGELFF.

This clonotype was detected a few times. J is TRBJ2-7 and V is TRBV27; the match to TRBD1 covers 8 bases. J lost 5 bases, V lost 6 bases, and 18 bases had no gene match. This CDR3 comprises 17 residues. The germline gives CDR1 MNHEY, CDR2 SMNVEV (reference sequence). CDR3 bases: TGTGCCAGCAGACCCCTGTCCTGGGACAGGTTTGTCGACGAGCAGTACGTC. Residues: CASRPLSWDRFVDEQYV.